These 28 T cell receptor beta chains share one sample of origin, sequenced in a study of PD-1 blockade in mismatch repair-deficient tumors. This table comes from immunoSEQ multiplex PCR, and its TCRdb copy is limited to in-frame clones, with some not included. The sample has roughly 120,000 clones, about 80% seen once; the top ten hold roughly 4.5%. The sample here was peripheral blood, taken 60 weeks after starting pembrolizumab. The origin of the receptors is an adult with mismatch repair-deficient cancer.

This clone was observed a single time. The chain carries TRBV5-6 and TRBJ1-4; 9 nucleotides line up with TRBD1. The CDR3 extends over 14 amino acids. Germline CDR1 SGHDT, CDR2 YYEEEE. V was pared by 4 bases and J by 8 bases, with 6 bases of the junction left unmatched. This chain's CDR3 is CASSTGGLLEKLFF. The CDR3 coding sequence is TGTGCCAGCAGCACAGGGGGCTTGTTGGAAAAACTGTTTTTT.

This sequence joins TRBV30 and TRBJ2-3; D unresolved. The CDR3 totals 13 residues. CDR1 and CDR2 (germline): GTSNPN, SVGIG (reference sequence). Trimming took 2 bases from V and 3 from J, leaving 9 bases between them. The CDR3: CAWSPTRTDTQYF. The CDR3 coding sequence is TGTGCCTGGAGTCCCACCAGGACAGATACGCAGTATTTT.

The chain recombines TRBV4-1 with TRBJ2-5; 16 bases are a match to TRBD2. V was clipped by 4 bases and J by 5 bases; unmatched bases: 7. CDR1 and CDR2 from the germline V gene are MGHRA and YSYEKL. The CDR3 is 17 residues long. In DNA, the CDR3 is TGCGCCAGCAGCCGGGGACTAGCGGGAGGGCCTACGGAGACCCAGTACTTC. It is translated as CASSRGLAGGPTETQYF.

This CDR3 is CASVWDPSGSYEQYF. The CDR3 DNA is TGTGCCAGCGTCTGGGACCCCTCTGGCTCCTACGAGCAGTACTTC. The chain links TRBV7-2 to TRBJ2-7, with D perhaps TRBD1 or TRBD2 (5 bases each). CDR3 size: 15 residues. V lost 8 bases and J lost 0, with 17 bases in between. Germline CDR1 reads SGHTA; CDR2 reads FQGNSA.

V and J are TRBV11-2 and TRBJ2-1; possible D gene TRBD2, 6 bases. Between the trimmed V and J ends, which lost 4 bases and 10 bases, there was a span of 23 bases. This CDR3 is built from 16 residues. In germline, CDR1 is SGHAT, CDR2 FQNNGV. In DNA form, the CDR3 reads TGTGCCAGCAGCTATGTTGGGCGGAGGGAGAGGACGGAGCAGTTCTTC. It is translated as CASSYVGRRERTEQFF.

A single count supports this clone. The rearrangement links TRBV4-3 to TRBJ1-4; D remains unclear. CDR3 length: 15 residues. Trimming shortened V by 4 bases and J by 0 bases, and 9 bases separated the two germline ends. Germline assignment: CDR1 LGHNA and CDR2 YSLEER. The CDR3 loop is CASSPRVATNEKLFF. CDR3 nucleotide sequence: TGCGCCAGCAGCCCCCGGGTCGCAACTAATGAAAAACTGTTTTTT.

This clone was detected once. This rearrangement joins TRBV30 to TRBJ1-5; 8 bases map to TRBD1. Germline CDR1 is GTSNPN and CDR2 is SVGIG (reference sequence). Losses at the gene ends were 1 base for V and 6 bases for J; bases not matched to a gene: 8. This CDR3 contains 15 residues. CDR3 coding DNA: TGTGCCTGGAGTGCCAGACAGGGGAAGGCTCAGCCCCAGCATTTT. It encodes CAWSARQGKAQPQHF. The whole variable domain, filled in from reference TRBV30 and TRBJ1-5, reads SQTIHQWPATLVQPVGSPLSLECTVEGTSNPNLYWYRQAAGRGLQLLFYSVGIGQISSEVPQNLSASRPQDRQFILSSKKLLLSDSGFYLCAWSARQGKAQPQHFGDGTRLSIL.

The rearrangement uses TRBV12-5 and TRBJ2-1, with 9 nucleotides matching TRBD2. The CDR3 consists of 19 residues. V dropped 4 bases and J dropped 4; count of bases not matched to a gene: 17. Germline CDR1 LGHNT, CDR2 FRNRAP. CDR3 DNA: TGTGCTAGTGGTTCCCAAAGGGGGGGTAGCGGGAGAATTTACAATGAGCAGTTCTTC. This gives the protein CASGSQRGGSGRIYNEQFF.

J is TRBJ2-7 and V is TRBV11-2, with D perhaps matching TRBD1 (5 bases). Trimming took off 10 bases at V and 6 bases at J, with 22 bases between the two ends. CDR1 and CDR2 (germline): SGHAT, FQNNGV. The CDR3 is made up of 14 amino acids. The CDR3 sequence: CATNQQETLTEQYF. CDR3 in DNA: TGTGCCACAAATCAACAGGAAACCCTGACCGAGCAGTACTTC.

Of note for this clone: The germline gene is not matched at one end of the junction; a read error may be the cause. DNA for the CDR3: TGTGCCATCAGTGACGGGGGGACCGGGGAGCTGTTTTTT. Amino acids: CAISDGGTGELFF. V and J are TRBV6-5 and TRBJ2-2, with TRBD2 matching over 7 bases. Germline assignment: CDR1 MNHEY and CDR2 SVGAGI. The CDR3 has 13 amino acids.

V and J are TRBV4-2 and TRBJ2-7; the D call may be TRBD1 or TRBD2 (6 bases each). V was cut by 0 bases and J by 1 base, with 13 bases left in between. Germline V gene lookup returns CDR1 LGHNA and CDR2 YNFKEQ. This CDR3 has 16 amino acids. CDR3 in amino acids: CASSQDNRGLSYEQYF. CDR3 sequence (DNA): TGTGCCAGCAGCCAAGATAATCGGGGGCTGTCCTACGAGCAGTACTTC.

The chain joins TRBV5-4 to TRBJ2-3; unclear D gene. The CDR3 spans 15 residues. Per germline, CDR1 SGHNT and CDR2 YYREEE (reference sequence). With 3 bases removed from V and 2 bases from J, the gap between germline ends came to 13 bases. The CDR3 loop is CASSSSASFTDTQYF. The CDR3 nucleotides are TGTGCCAGCAGCTCCTCAGCTAGTTTCACAGATACGCAGTATTTT.

V and J are TRBV6-1 and TRBJ1-2, with D perhaps TRBD1 (6 bases). The CDR3 totals 12 residues. CDR1 and CDR2 from the germline V gene are MNHNS and SASEGT. With 7 bases removed from V and 8 bases from J, the gap between germline ends came to 14 bases. The CDR3 coding sequence is TGTGCCAGCACAACAGGGACCGGGGGCTACACCTTC. This encodes CASTTGTGGYTF.

This CDR3 is CASSSTGSTDTQYF. The CDR3 region has the DNA TGCGCCAGCAGTTCAACCGGGAGCACAGATACGCAGTATTTT. This chain joins TRBV5-1 and TRBJ2-3; D uncertain. Trimming removed 5 bases from V and 0 bases from J, with 10 bases in between. The CDR3 consists of 14 residues. Germline assignment: CDR1 SGHRS and CDR2 YFSETQ.

The chain has TRBV29-1 and TRBJ1-3; D possibly corresponds to TRBD1 (6 bases). This CDR3 spans 15 amino acids. V was clipped by 1 base and J by 2 bases, with 12 bases between them. Germline-derived CDR1 and CDR2 are SQVTM and ANQGSEA. The CDR3 DNA reads as TGCAGCGTTGAAGTTTTAGGGGGAGCTGGAAACACCATATATTTT. Translation gives CSVEVLGGAGNTIYF.

The chain couples TRBV7-9 to TRBJ2-2; unclear D gene. This CDR3 is built from 16 residues. Germline V gene sequence: CDR1 SEHNR, CDR2 FQNEAQ (reference sequence). The ends were cut back, 2 bases at V and 5 bases at J, with 15 bases in the middle. CDR3 loop: CASSLIGGQRTGELFF. CDR3 sequence (DNA): TGTGCCAGCAGCTTAATTGGTGGGCAAAGGACCGGGGAGCTGTTTTTT.

The chain employs TRBV7-9 and TRBJ2-1; 9 bases agree with TRBD1. The CDR3 sequence is 16 residues long. V lost 5 bases to trimming and J lost 5 bases; unmatched junction nucleotides: 10. Looked up from germline, CDR1 is SEHNR and CDR2 is FQNEAQ (reference sequence). The CDR3 loop is CASSPSGTGLDNEQFF. CDR3 DNA sequence: TGTGCCAGCAGCCCCTCCGGGACAGGGCTAGACAATGAGCAGTTCTTC.

The CDR3 spells CASSSREEGTTDTQYF. The CDR3 bases are TGTGCCAGCAGCTCCAGGGAGGAAGGGACCACAGATACGCAGTATTTT. The chain is built from TRBV5-4 and TRBJ2-3; D is perhaps TRBD2 (6 bases). Germline V lookup: CDR1 SGHNT, CDR2 YYREEE (reference sequence). Trimming removed 3 bases at V and 2 bases at J, with 16 bases between. This CDR3 is built from 16 residues.

The gene calls are TRBV7-2 and TRBJ2-7, with D uncertain. This CDR3 region has 13 residues. CDR1 SGHTA and CDR2 FQGNSA come from the germline V gene. The V end was cut by 1 base, the J end by 5 bases, with 9 bases between. The chain's CDR3 is CASSLGFSHEQYF. The CDR3 DNA reads TGTGCCAGCAGCTTAGGTTTTAGTCACGAGCAGTACTTC.

This rearrangement joins TRBV7-2 to TRBJ2-1, with TRBD2 identical over 9 bases. CDR1 is SGHTA, CDR2 FQGNSA, per germline. The CDR3 runs to 15 residues. Unmatched junction bases numbered 10, after V lost 4 bases and J lost 9 bases. The CDR3 is CASSSEAGGYGEQFF. For the CDR3, the DNA is TGTGCCAGCAGCTCCGAAGCGGGAGGATACGGTGAGCAGTTCTTC.

This chain uses TRBV28 with TRBJ1-5, with unresolved D. Germline V gene data show CDR1 as MDHEN and CDR2 as SYDVKM. The V and J ends lost 5 bases and 5 bases respectively, with 7 bases between them. The CDR3 is 12 amino acids. The CDR3 sequence is CASSLLDQPQHF. Here the CDR3 DNA reads TGTGCCAGCAGTCTTCTTGATCAGCCCCAGCATTTT.

V usage is TRBV6-5 and J usage is TRBJ1-2, with TRBD1 as a possible D gene (6 bases). Germline V gives CDR1 MNHEY, CDR2 SVGAGI. The ends were cut back, 4 bases at V and 2 bases at J, with 14 bases in the middle. CDR3 length: 15 amino acids. CDR3 protein: CASSLGRGLNYGYTF. The CDR3, as DNA: TGTGCCAGCAGTTTAGGCAGGGGCCTCAACTATGGCTACACCTTC.

The V and J genes are TRBV29-1 and TRBJ2-1; 7 nucleotides align to TRBD1. With V trimmed by 6 bases and J by 2 bases, 10 bases remained unmatched. The CDR3 totals 15 residues. CDR1 and CDR2 (germline): SQVTM, ANQGSEA. CDR3 region: CSVCPEDRPYNEQFF. In DNA, the CDR3 is TGCAGCGTGTGCCCTGAGGACAGGCCCTACAATGAGCAGTTCTTC.

The CDR3 sequence: CASSLEGTPRETQYF. CDR3 coding DNA: TGTGCCAGCAGCTTGGAGGGCACCCCCCGAGAGACCCAGTACTTC. This chain joins TRBV5-6 and TRBJ2-5; unclear D gene. V was cut by 0 bases and J by 4 bases, with 13 bases left in between. Looked up from germline, CDR1 is SGHDT and CDR2 is YYEEEE. CDR3 length: 15 residues.

V gene TRBV7-2 combines with J gene TRBJ2-3, with D tentatively TRBD2 (6 bases). Germline V gives CDR1 SGHTA, CDR2 FQGNSA. Deletions cut 5 bases from V and 0 bases from J, with 12 bases between. The CDR3 loop spans 15 amino acids. For the CDR3, the DNA is TGTGCCAGCAGCAATGGACTACCTAGCACAGATACGCAGTATTTT. Translation gives CASSNGLPSTDTQYF.

The rearrangement uses TRBV5-1 and TRBJ2-2, with 11 bases fitting TRBD2. Germline V gene lookup returns CDR1 SGHRS and CDR2 YFSETQ. CDR3 length equals 16 residues. V shed 1 base and J 5 bases; nucleotides not matched to a gene: 4. The CDR3 spells CASSLLAGGDTGELFF. The CDR3 DNA is TGCGCCAGCAGCTTGCTAGCGGGAGGTGATACCGGGGAGCTGTTTTTT.

The rearrangement uses TRBV19 and TRBJ1-5, with D possibly matching TRBD1 (5 bases). In germline, CDR1 is LNHDA, CDR2 SQIVND (reference sequence). V dropped 3 bases and J dropped 8 bases, with 23 bases sitting between them. This CDR3 contains 17 residues. The CDR3 DNA reads as TGTGCCAGTAGTATCGGAGGCGGTCTGCAGGGAAATAAGCCCCAGCATTTT. Amino acid sequence: CASSIGGGLQGNKPQHF.

The J gene is TRBJ1-2, the V gene TRBV7-9; D unresolved. Per the germline V gene, CDR1 is SEHNR and CDR2 is FQNEAQ (reference sequence). The length of the CDR3 is 14 residues. The V end lost 3 bases, the J end lost 5 bases, and 13 bases lay between the germline ends. CDR3 amino acids: CASSFVSSFYGYTF. In nucleotides, the CDR3 is TGTGCCAGCAGCTTTGTGAGCTCGTTTTATGGCTACACCTTC.